Only a few counts were recorded for the clone carrying this T cell receptor beta chain. What it binds is unknown. Relapses following autologous stem cell transplantation were seen in all patients, with brentuximab vedotin exposure varying. The data stem from a study of PD-1 blockade in classical Hodgkin lymphoma. In germline, CDR1 is LNHNV, CDR2 YYDKDF (reference sequence). V dropped 2 bases and J dropped 6 bases, with 8 bases sitting between them. The CDR3 consists of 13 residues. Clones were sequenced by immunoSEQ multiplex PCR, and TCRdb holds only the in-frame ones, with some missing. This sample has 150,000 or so clones; just under 80% occur once, and the top ten carry roughly 9.2%. Study findings and constraints: CD4+ TCR diversity rose significantly by C4D1, and CD8+ TCR diversity did not. Excluded were patients who started nivolumab under 1 year after ASCT, a group that had lower diversity.

Specimen: peripheral blood mononuclear cells (PBMCs), collected before the second cycle of nivolumab. The chain is built from TRBV15 and TRBJ1-5; D unresolved. This TCR was sampled from a human donor with classical Hodgkin lymphoma. CDR3 protein: CATSRRGGQPQHF. The DNA of the CDR3 is TGTGCCACCAGCAGACGGGGTGGTCAGCCCCAGCATTTT. The full variable domain, its missing parts supplied by reference TRBV15 and TRBJ1-5, is DAMVIQNPRYQVTQFGKPVTLSCSQTLNHNVMYWYQQKSSQAPKLLFHYYDKDFNNEADTPDNFQSRRPNTSFCFLDIRSPGLGDTAMYLCATSRRGGQPQHFGDGTRLSIL.